These 22 T cell receptor beta chains were sequenced from one sample in a study of T cells in tuberculosis. Profiled with immunoSEQ multiplex PCR; TCRdb holds only in-frame clones, not every one. The sample has approximately 31,000 clones, 86% seen once. Time point of the sample: new active TB diagnosis, blood taken before or within 7 days of starting treatment. The sample in question was PBMCs, obtained at tuberculosis diagnosis. These receptors all come from an adult with tuberculosis.

The V and J genes are TRBV25-1 and TRBJ2-7, with TRBD1 matching 7 bases. J was trimmed by 3 bases and V by 4 bases; bases with no gene match: 9. Germline CDR1 reads MGHDK; CDR2 reads SYGVNS. The CDR3 runs to 15 residues. The DNA for the CDR3 is TGTGCCAGCAGTGCTCGGGACAGCTCATACTACGAGCAGTACTTC. Protein: CASSARDSSYYEQYF.

This chain links TRBV5-1 with TRBJ2-5, with 9 bases matching TRBD2. This CDR3 comprises 14 residues. Germline lookup yields CDR1 SGHRS and CDR2 YFSETQ. V was clipped by 3 bases and J by 1 base; unmatched bases: 1. The CDR3 DNA follows: TGCGCCAGCAGCTCAGCGGGAGGCCAAGAGACCCAGTACTTC. This encodes CASSSAGGQETQYF.

The chain links TRBV2 to TRBJ2-1, with TRBD2 matching 9 bases. The junction had 2 bases not matched to a gene; V was cut back by 4 bases and J by 1 base. The CDR3 totals 15 residues. CDR1 is SNHLY and CDR2 is FYNNEI in the germline V gene. The CDR3 nucleotides read TGTGCCAGCAGTGGAACTAGCGGGTCCTACAATGAGCAGTTCTTC. It encodes CASSGTSGSYNEQFF.

The chain has TRBV9 and TRBJ1-5; D gene ambiguous. The CDR3 consists of 14 residues. Trimming stripped 2 bases from V and 9 bases from J, with 15 bases between. The germline V gene has CDR1 SGDLS and CDR2 YYNGEE. CDR3 in amino acids: CASSVNDIGWPQHF. As DNA, the CDR3 is TGTGCCAGCAGCGTTAACGACATAGGTTGGCCCCAGCATTTT.

The table lists this clone with a few counts. This chain joins TRBV30 and TRBJ1-4, with D tentatively TRBD1 (5 bases). The CDR3 totals 16 residues. Germline V lookup: CDR1 GTSNPN, CDR2 SVGIG (reference sequence). The germline V and J ends were trimmed by 4 bases and 10 bases, with 25 bases remaining between them. The CDR3 here is CAWIHKGQALRGKLFF. CDR3 nucleotide sequence: TGTGCCTGGATTCATAAGGGCCAGGCTTTAAGGGGAAAACTGTTTTTT.

The rearrangement joins TRBV10-3 to TRBJ2-1; tentatively, D is TRBD1 (6 bases). Trimming cost V 4 bases and J 8 bases, with 15 bases left between them. CDR3 length equals 14 residues. Germline loops: CDR1 ENHRY, CDR2 SYGVKD. The CDR3 DNA reads as TGTGCCATCAGTGCCACCGGGACAAACGATGAGCAGTTCTTC. Translating gives CAISATGTNDEQFF.

The rearrangement links TRBV2 to TRBJ2-1; the D is unclear. The CDR3 has 15 amino acids. V was trimmed by 3 bases and J by 0 bases, leaving 9 bases between them. CDR1 is SNHLY and CDR2 is FYNNEI in the germline V gene. CDR3: CASSDDKSSYNEQFF. Here the CDR3 DNA reads TGTGCCAGCAGTGATGACAAGAGCTCCTACAATGAGCAGTTCTTC.

The rearrangement uses TRBV30 and TRBJ2-1, with TRBD2 matching 12 bases. Germline V gene data show CDR1 as GTSNPN and CDR2 as SVGIG (reference sequence). This CDR3 comprises 15 residues. Trimming cost V 5 bases and J 6 bases; bases outside gene matches: 8. Written as DNA, the CDR3 is TGTGCCTGGGTTTCAGGACTAGCGGGGAGCAATGAGCAGTTCTTC. Its translation: CAWVSGLAGSNEQFF.

The rearrangement joins TRBV7-8 to TRBJ2-1; 12 bases match TRBD1. The CDR3 consists of 13 residues. The ends lost 11 bases at V and 8 bases at J; junction bases unmatched: 7. The germline CDR1 and CDR2 sequences are SGHVS and FQNEAQ. The CDR3 DNA reads as TGTGCCGGTACCGGGACAGGGGGCCATGAGCAGTTCTTC. Translated, it gives CAGTGTGGHEQFF.

The chain combines TRBV7-9 with TRBJ1-1, with D possibly TRBD1 on 6 matching bases. The germline V and J ends were trimmed by 1 base and 6 bases, with 15 bases remaining between them. From germline, CDR1 is SEHNR and CDR2 FQNEAQ (reference sequence). This CDR3 is 15 amino acids long. The CDR3 sequence is CASSLGSAGGSEAFF. The CDR3 DNA reads as TGTGCCAGCAGCTTAGGTTCAGCGGGGGGCTCTGAAGCTTTCTTT.

The chain joins TRBV5-1 to TRBJ2-3; TRBD1 agrees at 7 bases. The ends lost 0 bases at V and 1 base at J; junction bases unmatched: 2. The CDR3 totals 15 residues. Germline V gene lookup returns CDR1 SGHRS and CDR2 YFSETQ. This CDR3 reads CASSLDGTGTDTQYF. The DNA for the CDR3 is TGCGCCAGCAGCTTGGACGGGACAGGCACAGATACGCAGTATTTT.

The CDR3 DNA reads TGTGCCAGAAGCTTTCACCGGGACAGGGGGCCTTACACCTTC. Translated, it gives CARSFHRDRGPYTF. The chain combines TRBV5-3 with TRBJ1-2; 12 bases fit TRBD1. TRBV5-3 is sorted into the ORF group, with uncertain function. The trim removed 2 bases at V and 11 bases at J, leaving 7 bases unmatched. CDR3 length: 14 residues.

The rearrangement links TRBV25-1 to TRBJ1-2; no firm D call. The V gene's germline CDR1 is MGHDK and CDR2 SYGVNS. This CDR3 is 15 amino acids long. The V end lost 1 base, the J end lost 1 base, and 10 bases lay between the germline ends. DNA of the CDR3: TGTGCCAGCAGTGAATCTACAGTCCATAACTATGGCTACACCTTC. Translating it yields CASSESTVHNYGYTF.

The chain links TRBV2 to TRBJ2-3; weak D call: TRBD1 (6 bases). The CDR3 totals 13 residues. The ends were cut back, 7 bases at V and 13 bases at J, with 21 bases in the middle. CDR1 is SNHLY and CDR2 is FYNNEI in the germline V gene. In DNA, the CDR3 is TGTGCCAGCAACGCCCGGACCGACAGGAAGGAGTATTTT. It is translated as CASNARTDRKEYF. The entire variable domain, with the rest obtained from reference TRBV2 and TRBJ2-3, is as follows: EPEVTQTPSHQVTQMGQEVILRCVPISNHLYFYWYRQILGQKVEFLVSFYNNEISEKSEIFDDQFSVERPDGSNFTLKIRSTKLEDSAMYFCASNARTDRKEYFGPGTRLTVL.

The chain is built from TRBV5-6 and TRBJ2-7, with 10 bases matching TRBD1. The V segment lost 0 bases and the J segment 0 bases; nucleotides outside the gene matches: 3. CDR1 is SGHDT and CDR2 is YYEEEE in the germline V gene. The CDR3 is 16 residues long. CDR3 loop: CASSLEDRGASYEQYF. CDR3 bases: TGTGCCAGCAGCTTGGAGGACAGGGGGGCCTCCTACGAGCAGTACTTC.

This clone came up once. The rearrangement joins TRBV27 to TRBJ2-3; D remains unclear. Germline CDR1 is MNHEY and CDR2 is SMNVEV (reference sequence). The CDR3 is 11 residues long. Trimming took off 3 bases at V and 11 bases at J, with 9 bases between the two ends. The CDR3 protein is CASSFPPRQYF. The DNA for the CDR3 is TGTGCCAGCAGTTTTCCCCCGCGGCAGTATTTT.

This rearrangement joins TRBV30 to TRBJ1-6; D not resolved. Trimming took 2 bases from V and 10 from J, leaving 15 bases between them. The CDR3 contains 14 residues. The germline V gene encodes CDR1 GTSNPN and CDR2 SVGIG (reference sequence). In DNA, the CDR3 is TGTGCCTGGAGTATCGGCCAGGTATGGTCACCCCTCCACTTT. Amino acids: CAWSIGQVWSPLHF.

The CDR3 loop reads CASRKLAGGTGELFF. The CDR3 nucleotides are TGCGCCAGCAGAAAGTTAGCGGGGGGAACCGGGGAGCTGTTTTTT. The genes are TRBV10-2 and TRBJ2-2; TRBD2 matches at 10 bases. The CDR3 consists of 15 residues. Germline V CDR1 and CDR2: WSHSY, SAAADI. The V gene end was trimmed by 6 bases and the J gene end by 5 bases; junction bases not matched to a gene: 6.

The V and J genes are TRBV19 and TRBJ2-2, with 14 bases fitting TRBD2. CDR3 length equals 15 residues. Trimming cost V 8 bases and J 4 bases; bases outside gene matches: 3. Germline CDR1 is LNHDA and CDR2 is SQIVND (reference sequence). CDR3 residues: CASGLAGGSTGELFF. CDR3 nucleotide sequence: TGTGCCAGTGGACTAGCGGGAGGTTCCACCGGGGAGCTGTTTTTT.

This rearrangement joins TRBV27 to TRBJ2-1; D unresolved. Looked up from germline, CDR1 is MNHEY and CDR2 is SMNVEV (reference sequence). There are 14 residues in the CDR3. Trimming cost V 5 bases and J 0 bases, with 8 bases left between them. The CDR3 reads CASSLLPSYNEQFF. DNA of the CDR3: TGTGCCAGCAGTCTCCTTCCCTCCTACAATGAGCAGTTCTTC.

About this clone itself: The same CDR3 is also encoded by other DNA sequences in this sample. The rearrangement joins TRBV6-1 to TRBJ2-5, with 11 nucleotides matching TRBD2. Trimming took 3 bases from V and 2 from J; bases not matched to a gene: 2. Germline assignment: CDR1 MNHNS and CDR2 SASEGT. CDR3 length equals 15 residues. The CDR3 protein is CASSEASGGQETQYF. The CDR3 DNA follows: TGTGCCAGCAGTGAGGCTAGCGGGGGGCAAGAGACCCAGTACTTC.

The chain employs TRBV12-1 and TRBJ2-7; the table's D call, TRBD2, has no DNA check behind it. TRBV12-1 has pseudogene status. This CDR3 spans 10 amino acids. The CDR3 loop reads CADQRESLYF. The CDR3, as DNA: TGTGCCGACCAGCGGGAGTCTCTGTACTTC.